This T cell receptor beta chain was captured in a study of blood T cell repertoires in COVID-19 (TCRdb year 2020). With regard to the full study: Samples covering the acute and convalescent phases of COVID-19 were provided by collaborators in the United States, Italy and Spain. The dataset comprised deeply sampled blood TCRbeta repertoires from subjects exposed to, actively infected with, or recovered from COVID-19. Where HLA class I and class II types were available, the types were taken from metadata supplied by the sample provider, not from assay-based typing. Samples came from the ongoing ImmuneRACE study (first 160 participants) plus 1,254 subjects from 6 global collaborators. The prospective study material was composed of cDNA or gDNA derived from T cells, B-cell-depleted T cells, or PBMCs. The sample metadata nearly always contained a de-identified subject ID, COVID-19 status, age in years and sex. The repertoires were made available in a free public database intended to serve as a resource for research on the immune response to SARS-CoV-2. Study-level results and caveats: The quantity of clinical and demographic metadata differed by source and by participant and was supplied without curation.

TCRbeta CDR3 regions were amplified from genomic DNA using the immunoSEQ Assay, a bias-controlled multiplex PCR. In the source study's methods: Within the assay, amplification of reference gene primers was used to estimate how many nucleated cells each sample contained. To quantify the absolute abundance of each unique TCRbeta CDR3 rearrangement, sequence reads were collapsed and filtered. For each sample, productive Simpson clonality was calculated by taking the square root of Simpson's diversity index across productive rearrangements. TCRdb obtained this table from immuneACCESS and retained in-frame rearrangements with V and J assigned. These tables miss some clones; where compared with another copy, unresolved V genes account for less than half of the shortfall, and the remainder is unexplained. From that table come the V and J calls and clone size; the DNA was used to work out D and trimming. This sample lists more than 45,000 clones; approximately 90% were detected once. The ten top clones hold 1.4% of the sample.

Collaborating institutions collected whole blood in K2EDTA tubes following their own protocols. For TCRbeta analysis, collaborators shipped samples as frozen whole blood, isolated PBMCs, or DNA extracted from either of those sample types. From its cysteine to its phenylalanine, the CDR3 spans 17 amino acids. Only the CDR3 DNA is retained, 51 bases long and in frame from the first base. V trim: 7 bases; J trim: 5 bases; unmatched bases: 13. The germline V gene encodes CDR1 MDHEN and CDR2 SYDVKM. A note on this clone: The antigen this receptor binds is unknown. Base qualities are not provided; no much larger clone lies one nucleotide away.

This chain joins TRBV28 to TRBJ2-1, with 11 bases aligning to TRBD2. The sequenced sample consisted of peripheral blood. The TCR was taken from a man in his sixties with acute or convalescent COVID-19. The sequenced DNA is TGTGCCAGCACGTTGACTAGCGGGACCCCCGGGAACAATGAGCAGTTCTTC. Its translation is CASTLTSGTPGNNEQFF.